This passage covers 20 T cell receptor beta chains from one sample sequenced in a study of T cell responses to AZD1222 COVID-19 vaccine. The repertoire was sequenced with immunoSEQ multiplex PCR; TCRdb's copy has only in-frame clones and lacks some. Among fewer than 200,000 clones, 88% were seen once, and the ten largest hold roughly 0.49%. The sample consisted of peripheral blood, taken on day 0 of AZD1222 vaccination. These receptor sequences come from an adult in good health.

V gene TRBV7-9 combines with J gene TRBJ2-1; TRBD2 might be the D (5 bases). CDR1 and CDR2 from the germline V gene are SEHNR and FQNEAQ (reference sequence). V was trimmed by 5 bases and J by 1 base, leaving 12 bases between them. This CDR3 has 15 residues. The CDR3 nucleotides are TGTGCCAGCAGCGGGGAGCGCGGGTCCTACAATGAGCAGTTCTTC. Its protein is CASSGERGSYNEQFF.

The V gene is TRBV18, the J gene TRBJ1-5; weak D call: TRBD1 (6 bases). Germline CDR1 reads KGHSH; CDR2 reads LQKENI. The CDR3 loop spans 15 amino acids. V was trimmed by 4 bases and J by 2 bases, leaving 12 bases between them. CDR3 nucleotide sequence: TGTGCCAGCTCACGGGAGGGGGGGGGCAATCAGCCCCAGCATTTT. Its protein product is CASSREGGGNQPQHF.

The chain links TRBV14 to TRBJ2-7; no clear D gene. V was shortened by 1 base and J by 2 bases, with 0 bases between the two germline ends. CDR3 length: 11 residues. CDR1 SGHDN and CDR2 FVKESK come from the germline V gene. CDR3 sequence: CASSQAYEQYF. The CDR3 nucleotides read TGTGCCAGCAGCCAAGCCTACGAGCAGTACTTC. The variable domain in full, with the rest retrieved from reference TRBV14 and TRBJ2-7, is EAGVTQFPSHSVIEKGQTVTLRCDPISGHDNLYWYRRVMGKEIKFLLHFVKESKQDESGMPNNRFLAERTGGTYSTLKVQPAELEDSGVYFCASSQAYEQYFGPGTRLTVT.

This clone was detected only a few times. The chain is built from TRBV28 and TRBJ2-5, with D uncertain. V was pared by 6 bases and J by 2 bases, with 7 bases between. This CDR3 is built from 12 residues. Germline CDR1 is MDHEN and CDR2 is SYDVKM. CDR3 residues: CASSSPQETQYF. The DNA for the CDR3 is TGTGCCAGCAGCTCGCCACAAGAGACCCAGTACTTC.

The rearrangement joins TRBV12-5 to TRBJ2-1; 9 positions match TRBD2. V lost 7 bases, J lost 7 bases, and 14 bases stayed unmatched. This CDR3 region has 16 residues. Per the germline V gene, CDR1 is LGHNT and CDR2 is FRNRAP. The CDR3 region is CASANPGAGGPNEQFF. For the CDR3, the DNA is TGTGCTAGTGCCAACCCGGGGGCGGGGGGGCCGAATGAGCAGTTCTTC.

This chain connects TRBV6-5 to TRBJ2-7, with 7 positions matching TRBD1. The ends lost 3 bases at V and 0 bases at J; junction bases unmatched: 2. The CDR3 length is 14 residues. The germline CDR1 and CDR2 sequences are MNHEY and SVGAGI. The CDR3 protein is CASSYRDSSYEQYF. CDR3 nucleotides: TGTGCCAGCAGTTATCGGGACAGCTCCTACGAGCAGTACTTC.

V gene TRBV7-2 combines with J gene TRBJ2-7; TRBD2 aligns across 8 bases. Trimming took 3 bases from V and 5 from J; bases not matched to a gene: 6. Per germline, CDR1 SGHTA and CDR2 FQGNSA. CDR3 length equals 14 residues. The CDR3 loop reads CASSLSGSNDEQYF. The DNA for the CDR3 is TGTGCCAGCAGCTTGAGCGGGAGTAATGACGAGCAGTACTTC.

The J gene is TRBJ2-7, the V gene TRBV2; 7 bases are a match to TRBD2. CDR1 SNHLY and CDR2 FYNNEI come from the germline V gene. V lost 4 bases and J lost 7; bases outside the gene matches: 7. The CDR3 loop spans 13 amino acids. The CDR3: CASSGPLAGEQYF. The CDR3 DNA is TGTGCCAGCAGTGGTCCCTTAGCGGGTGAGCAGTACTTC.

This chain links TRBV10-1 with TRBJ2-3; 12 positions agree with TRBD2. Germline-derived CDR1 and CDR2 are WNHNN and SYGVQD (reference sequence). The junction had 7 bases not matched to a gene; V was cut back by 4 bases and J by 2 bases. The CDR3 extends over 17 amino acids. The CDR3 region has the DNA TGCGCCAGCAGTGGCGAGGGACTAGCGGGCTTCACAGATACGCAGTATTTT. It yields the protein CASSGEGLAGFTDTQYF.

The rearrangement joins TRBV11-2 to TRBJ1-1; D not certain. The CDR3 has 13 residues. V was cut by 1 base and J by 1 base, with 4 bases left in between. The germline gives CDR1 SGHAT, CDR2 FQNNGV. Written as DNA, the CDR3 is TGTGCCAGCAGCTTAGCCGGGAACACTGAAGCTTTCTTT. This gives the protein CASSLAGNTEAFF.

The V gene is TRBV6-1, the J gene TRBJ2-2; the D gene is possibly TRBD1 (5 bases). V lost 3 bases to trimming and J lost 1 base, with 12 bases between them. This CDR3 contains 16 residues. Germline lookup yields CDR1 MNHNS and CDR2 SASEGT. CDR3 protein: CASSDMRTLNTGELFF. CDR3 nucleotides: TGTGCCAGCAGTGACATGAGGACACTGAACACCGGGGAGCTGTTTTTT.

The rearrangement joins TRBV6-6 to TRBJ1-1; possibly TRBD1 for D (6 bases). CDR3 length: 15 residues. V lost 2 bases and J 0 bases, leaving 10 bases between the germline ends. Germline V gene data show CDR1 as MNHNY and CDR2 as SVGAGI (reference sequence). The CDR3 coding sequence is TGTGCCAGCAGTTACCCAGCAGGGGTGAACACTGAAGCTTTCTTT. This codes for CASSYPAGVNTEAFF.

This clone was detected only a few times. The V and J genes are TRBV7-8 and TRBJ1-4; D may be TRBD1 (6 bases). Trimming took 5 bases from V and 3 from J, leaving 13 bases between them. This CDR3 contains 15 residues. The germline V gene has CDR1 SGHVS and CDR2 FQNEAQ. DNA of the CDR3: TGTGCCAGCAGCGAATACGGACAGCCTAATGAAAAACTGTTTTTT. Protein product: CASSEYGQPNEKLFF. Full variable domain (outside the CDR3, taken from reference TRBV7-8 and TRBJ1-4): GAGVSQSPRYKVAKRGQDVALRCDPISGHVSLFWYQQALGQGPEFLTYFQNEAQLDKSGLPSDRFFAERPEGSVSTLKIQRTQQEDSAVYLCASSEYGQPNEKLFFGSGTQLSVL.

V and J are TRBV29-1 and TRBJ2-2; the match to TRBD1 covers 7 bases. Unmatched junction bases numbered 3, after V lost 5 bases and J lost 0 bases. CDR3 length: 14 amino acids. The germline CDR1 and CDR2 sequences are SQVTM and ANQGSEA. CDR3 in amino acids: CSVSDRANTGELFF. The CDR3 nucleotides read TGCAGCGTTTCTGACAGGGCGAACACCGGGGAGCTGTTTTTT.

The gene calls are TRBV29-1 and TRBJ1-1; D might be TRBD1 (5 bases). V lost 0 bases and J 4 bases, leaving 9 bases between the germline ends. Germline values: CDR1 SQVTM, CDR2 ANQGSEA. This CDR3 has 13 amino acids. CDR3 nucleotides: TGCAGCGTTGAAGAAGGGGCGGGCACTGAAGCTTTCTTT. Residues: CSVEEGAGTEAFF.

V and J are TRBV28 and TRBJ2-7; 7 positions agree with TRBD1. The V and J ends lost 3 bases and 2 bases, in that order; junction bases with no gene match: 7. This CDR3 has 15 residues. Germline V lookup: CDR1 MDHEN, CDR2 SYDVKM. CDR3 nucleotides: TGTGCCAGCAGTTTCCGACAGGGTTTCACCTACGAGCAGTACTTC. This sequence encodes CASSFRQGFTYEQYF.

This clone has only one observation. The chain links TRBV6-2 or TRBV6-3 to TRBJ2-7; no reliable D call. Germline assignment: CDR1 MNHEY and CDR2 SVGEGT. This CDR3 has 11 amino acids. Trimming took 5 bases from V and 6 from J, leaving 8 bases between them. The CDR3 spells CASSTPPEQYF. The CDR3 DNA is TGTGCCAGCAGTACCCCACCCGAGCAGTACTTC.

V is TRBV27 and J is TRBJ2-7; 7 bases align to TRBD1. CDR3 length: 14 amino acids. CDR1 is MNHEY and CDR2 is SMNVEV in the germline V gene (reference sequence). The J segment lost 6 bases and the V segment lost 5 bases, leaving 10 bases of the junction unmatched. The CDR3 sequence is CASSPSTGPIEQYF. The DNA of the CDR3 is TGTGCCAGCAGTCCATCGACAGGGCCCATCGAGCAGTACTTC.

This chain links TRBV9 with TRBJ2-6; D may correspond to TRBD1 or TRBD2 (5 bases each). The CDR3 extends over 18 amino acids. Germline CDR1 is SGDLS and CDR2 is YYNGEE. Trimming shortened V by 3 bases and J by 0 bases, and 16 bases separated the two germline ends. The CDR3 spells CASSARGDWDSGANVLTF. As DNA, the CDR3 is TGTGCCAGCAGCGCCCGAGGGGATTGGGACTCTGGGGCCAACGTCCTGACTTTC. Filled out from reference TRBV9 and TRBJ2-6, the complete variable domain reads DSGVTQTPKHLITATGQRVTLRCSPRSGDLSVYWYQQSLDQGLQFLIQYYNGEERAKGNILERFSAQQFPDLHSELNLSSLELGDSALYFCASSARGDWDSGANVLTFGAGSRLTVL.

The rearrangement joins TRBV5-6 to TRBJ2-1; TRBD2 agrees at 8 bases. The CDR3 is 16 amino acids. Trimming cost V 4 bases and J 7 bases; bases outside gene matches: 13. Per germline, CDR1 SGHDT and CDR2 YYEEEE. The CDR3 nucleotides are TGTGCCAGCAGCCCGACGTTCCAGCGGGGGACGAATGAGCAGTTCTTC. It specifies CASSPTFQRGTNEQFF.